What follows are 23 T cell receptor beta chains derived from one specimen sequenced in a study of blood T cell repertoires in COVID-19. Clones were read by immunoSEQ multiplex PCR, and TCRdb kept only the in-frame ones, dropping some. The sample lists 200,000 to 300,000 clones; about 89% were seen once. The specimen was peripheral blood. The receptors come from a middle-aged woman who had recovered from COVID-19.

The chain recombines TRBV2 with TRBJ1-4, with D unresolved. Between the trimmed V and J ends, which lost 8 bases and 3 bases, there was a span of 13 bases. The CDR3 is 14 amino acids. Germline V gene data show CDR1 as SNHLY and CDR2 as FYNNEI. CDR3 residues: CASSLRRANEKLFF. The CDR3 nucleotides read TGTGCCAGCTCCTTGCGGCGAGCTAATGAAAAACTGTTTTTT.

This clone has only one observation. The rearrangement joins TRBV9 to TRBJ1-1; 7 nucleotides agree with TRBD1. This CDR3 contains 14 residues. V shed 3 bases and J 7 bases; nucleotides not matched to a gene: 9. Germline V gene lookup returns CDR1 SGDLS and CDR2 YYNGEE. The CDR3 spells CASSAPGQFVEAFF. DNA for the CDR3: TGTGCCAGCAGCGCCCCGGGACAGTTTGTTGAAGCTTTCTTT.

The chain carries TRBV6-1 and TRBJ2-3; 11 bases agree with TRBD2. The V segment lost 2 bases and the J segment 5 bases; nucleotides outside the gene matches: 6. Germline CDR1 MNHNS, CDR2 SASEGT. The CDR3 loop spans 16 amino acids. In DNA form, the CDR3 reads TGTGCCAGCAGTGAACACGTAGCGGGGGGGCAAGATACGCAGTATTTT. This sequence encodes CASSEHVAGGQDTQYF.

In regard to this clone: The germline gene is not matched at one end of the junction; a read error may be the cause. The rearrangement uses TRBV7-7 and TRBJ2-3, with TRBD2 matching over 12 bases. The CDR3 is 14 residues long. Germline V gives CDR1 SSHAT, CDR2 FNYEAQ (reference sequence). The CDR3 DNA is TGTGCTAGCAGCTTAGGGACTAGCGGGGATACGCAGTATTTT. Its translation is CASSLGTSGDTQYF. The entire variable domain, with the rest obtained from reference TRBV7-7 and TRBJ2-3, is as follows: GAGVSQSPRYKVTKRGQDVTLRCDPISSHATLYWYQQALGQGPEFLTYFNYEAQPDKSGLPSDRFSAERPEGSISTLTIQRTEQRDSAMYRCASSLGTSGDTQYFGPGTRLTVL.

The V and J genes are TRBV7-2 and TRBJ1-6; D gene uncertain. The germline gives CDR1 SGHTA, CDR2 FQGNSA. The CDR3 is 12 residues long. The germline V and J ends were trimmed by 0 bases and 9 bases, with 3 bases remaining between them. CDR3 residues: CASSLAASPLHF. The DNA of the CDR3 is TGTGCCAGCAGCTTAGCGGCTTCACCCCTCCACTTT.

The rearrangement joins TRBV30 to TRBJ2-5; D is possibly TRBD2 (5 bases). There are 12 residues in the CDR3. The ends were cut back, 0 bases at V and 4 bases at J, with 6 bases in the middle. Per the germline V gene, CDR1 is GTSNPN and CDR2 is SVGIG (reference sequence). CDR3 in DNA: TGTGCCTGGAGTGTTGGAGGAGAGACCCAGTACTTC. Encoded protein: CAWSVGGETQYF. The full variable domain, completed using reference TRBV30 and TRBJ2-5, is SQTIHQWPATLVQPVGSPLSLECTVEGTSNPNLYWYRQAAGRGLQLLFYSVGIGQISSEVPQNLSASRPQDRQFILSSKKLLLSDSGFYLCAWSVGGETQYFGPGTRLLVL.

The DNA for the CDR3 is TGTGCCAGCAGCCCTCAGACAGGGGAAGCTTTCTTT. Its protein product is CASSPQTGEAFF. The chain has TRBV11-2 and TRBJ1-1, with 7 bases matching TRBD1. The J segment lost 8 bases and the V segment lost 5 bases, leaving 5 bases of the junction unmatched. Germline CDR1 and CDR2: SGHAT and FQNNGV. This CDR3 comprises 12 residues. The whole variable domain, remainder taken from reference TRBV11-2 and TRBJ1-1, is EAGVAQSPRYKIIEKRQSVAFWCNPISGHATLYWYQQILGQGPKLLIQFQNNGVVDDSQLPKDRFSAERLKGVDSTLKIQPAKLEDSAVYLCASSPQTGEAFFGQGTRLTVV.

This clone was detected once. The rearrangement links TRBV11-2 to TRBJ2-5; the D gene is possibly TRBD2 (6 bases). In germline, CDR1 is SGHAT, CDR2 FQNNGV. There are 13 residues in the CDR3. V lost 5 bases and J 5 bases, leaving 12 bases between the germline ends. CDR3 in DNA: TGTGCCAGCAGCGCCGGGACTTGGGAGACCCAGTACTTC. Translating it yields CASSAGTWETQYF.

This clone was seen only a few times. The rearrangement uses TRBV12-5 and TRBJ2-7, with D possibly matching TRBD1 (5 bases). The CDR3 has 15 amino acids. Trimming stripped 2 bases from V and 6 bases from J, with 17 bases between. Germline V gene sequence: CDR1 LGHNT, CDR2 FRNRAP. CDR3 DNA sequence: TGTGCTAGTGGTTTGAAGGGCAGGGCGATCGCCGAGCAGTACTTC. This sequence encodes CASGLKGRAIAEQYF.

This chain connects TRBV12-5 to TRBJ2-1, with D unclear. The CDR3 runs 12 residues. V shed 0 bases and J shed 6 bases, with 3 bases lying between them. In germline, CDR1 is LGHNT, CDR2 FRNRAP. CDR3 in DNA: TGTGCTAGTGGTTTGGTCGGCAATGAGCAGTTCTTC. Amino acid sequence: CASGLVGNEQFF.

This clone was observed a single time. The V gene is TRBV6-5, the J gene TRBJ2-7; D not certain. The germline V and J ends were trimmed by 2 bases and 0 bases, with 11 bases remaining between them. In germline, CDR1 is MNHEY, CDR2 SVGAGI. The CDR3 spans 15 residues. The CDR3 loop reads CASSYQALTSYEQYF. CDR3 coding DNA: TGTGCCAGCAGTTACCAGGCCTTGACCTCCTACGAGCAGTACTTC.

V gene TRBV6-1 combines with J gene TRBJ1-6, with 8 nucleotides matching TRBD1. Germline CDR1 and CDR2: MNHNS and SASEGT. The CDR3 spans 16 residues. With V trimmed by 4 bases and J by 2 bases, 4 bases remained unmatched. In nucleotides, the CDR3 is TGTGCCAGCAGTGCTGCAGGGGGCCCCTATAATTCACCCCTCCACTTT. Translated, it gives CASSAAGGPYNSPLHF.

In its sample, this clone was seen a few times. This chain links TRBV6-5 with TRBJ1-6; TRBD1 might be the D (5 bases). Germline loops: CDR1 MNHEY, CDR2 SVGAGI. The ends were cut back, 8 bases at V and 8 bases at J, with 13 bases in the middle. The CDR3 sequence is 13 residues long. CDR3 in DNA: TGTGCCAGCGGGGCCTACTCGTATTCACCCCTCCACTTT. Its protein is CASGAYSYSPLHF.

Worth noting for this clone: Germline is not matched at one junction end, which may reflect a read error. In nucleotides, the CDR3 is TGTGCCAGCAGCCAAGATAGGTTAAGCAGGGGCCTTGCCTTC. It encodes CASSQDRLSRGLAF. The V gene is TRBV3-1 (or the pseudogene TRBV3-2), the J gene TRBJ1-2, with D possibly being TRBD1 (6 bases). The CDR3 is made up of 14 amino acids. The germline gives CDR1 LGHDT, CDR2 YNNKEL (reference sequence).

The genes are TRBV19 and TRBJ1-5, with TRBD1 matching 8 bases. The junction had 3 bases not matched to a gene; V was cut back by 5 bases and J by 0 bases. CDR1 is LNHDA and CDR2 is SQIVND in the germline V gene (reference sequence). The CDR3 is 15 residues long. The chain's CDR3 is CASSRDRLSNQPQHF. DNA for the CDR3: TGTGCCAGTAGTCGGGACAGGCTTAGCAATCAGCCCCAGCATTTT.

CDR3 in DNA: TGTGCCAGTAGTATAAATAAGGGTGGGGGCGGCTACACCTTC. Encoded protein: CASSINKGGGGYTF. The rearrangement joins TRBV19 to TRBJ1-2, with D perhaps TRBD1 (6 bases). From germline, CDR1 is LNHDA and CDR2 SQIVND (reference sequence). The germline V and J ends were trimmed by 2 bases and 8 bases, with 15 bases remaining between them. The CDR3 totals 14 residues.

The chain has TRBV5-6 and TRBJ2-5, with D tentatively TRBD2 (5 bases). The V end was cut by 0 bases, the J end by 5 bases, with 23 bases between. Germline CDR1 and CDR2: SGHDT and YYEEEE. The CDR3 runs to 18 residues. The CDR3 nucleotides read TGTGCCAGCAGCTTGGATATCAGGAACTACGGAGGCGGGGAGACCCAGTACTTC. Translated: CASSLDIRNYGGGETQYF.

The chain uses TRBV6-2 or TRBV6-3 and TRBJ1-2; 10 bases are a match to TRBD1. Germline V CDR1 and CDR2: MNHEY, SVGEGT. V trimming: 4 bases; J trimming: 9 bases; junction bases outside the gene matches: 5. The CDR3 extends over 13 amino acids. DNA of the CDR3: TGTGCCAGCAGTTCGACAGGGGGCATTCGCTACACCTTC. Protein sequence: CASSSTGGIRYTF.

The rearrangement uses TRBV19 and TRBJ1-1; D gene uncertain. V lost 3 bases to trimming and J lost 4 bases, with 9 bases between them. Germline CDR1 LNHDA, CDR2 SQIVND (reference sequence). The CDR3 is 13 residues long. The CDR3 region is CASSMGRSTEAFF. The CDR3 nucleotides are TGTGCCAGTAGTATGGGCCGTTCCACTGAAGCTTTCTTT. Full variable domain (rest looked up from reference TRBV19 and TRBJ1-1): DGGITQSPKYLFRKEGQNVTLSCEQNLNHDAMYWYRQDPGQGLRLIYYSQIVNDFQKGDIAEGYSVSREKKESFPLTVTSAQKNPTAFYLCASSMGRSTEAFFGQGTRLTVV.

The genes are TRBV6-5 and TRBJ2-7, with D possibly being TRBD2 (6 bases). Trimming cost V 7 bases and J 6 bases, with 13 bases left between them. Germline CDR1 and CDR2: MNHEY and SVGAGI. The CDR3 length is 12 residues. This CDR3 is CASTNGGAEQYF. For the CDR3, the DNA is TGTGCCAGCACCAACGGGGGTGCCGAGCAGTACTTC.

The chain combines TRBV2 with TRBJ2-7; TRBD1 aligns across 7 bases. This CDR3 has 14 amino acids. The germline V gene encodes CDR1 SNHLY and CDR2 FYNNEI. The trim removed 6 bases at V and 2 bases at J, leaving 7 bases unmatched. In DNA form, the CDR3 reads TGTGCCAGCAGGAGGGGACAGCAGGCCTACGAGCAGTACTTC. Translated: CASRRGQQAYEQYF.

The J gene is TRBJ2-7, the V gene TRBV4-1, with a weak D call TRBD2 (5 bases). Looked up from germline, CDR1 is MGHRA and CDR2 is YSYEKL. The germline V and J ends were trimmed by 2 bases and 2 bases, with 7 bases remaining between them. The CDR3 sequence is 13 residues long. This CDR3 reads CASSQPGTYEQYF. CDR3 coding DNA: TGCGCCAGCAGCCAACCCGGGACCTACGAGCAGTACTTC.

The chain employs TRBV5-5 and TRBJ2-2; D may be TRBD1 (7 bases). Germline V CDR1 and CDR2: SGHKS, YYEKEE (reference sequence). V gave up 0 bases and J gave up 5 bases, with 17 bases separating them. The length of the CDR3 is 17 residues. CDR3 protein: CASSLDIDREETGELFF. The CDR3, as DNA: TGTGCCAGCAGCTTGGATATAGACAGGGAGGAGACCGGGGAGCTGTTTTTT. The whole variable domain, filled in from reference TRBV5-5 and TRBJ2-2, reads DAGVTQSPTHLIKTRGQQVTLRCSPISGHKSVSWYQQVLGQGPQFIFQYYEKEERGRGNFPDRFSARQFPNYSSELNVNALLLGDSALYLCASSLDIDREETGELFFGEGSRLTVL.